A selection of T cell receptor beta chains follows, all from one sample in a study of CD8 T cells in ankylosing spondylitis. Via MiXCR, TCRdb re-called the 5' RACE reads, giving one row per CDR3 protein. The data show roughly 700,000 distinct CDR3 sequences, about 20% seen once. Material for sequencing was blood, either unsorted or a sorted T cell fraction (not recorded which). Receptors were obtained from a male donor with ankylosing spondylitis. The CDR3 runs from the conserved cysteine through the conserved F or W. The order of the fields is clone size, V gene, J gene, D gene, CDR3 protein, CDR3 DNA. A D gene is named only where the DNA matches it firmly. Expanded clones get a size class; other rows say once, few or many, or leave the size out.

clone_size: few
v_call: TRBV27
j_call: TRBJ1-2
d_call: TRBD1
cdr3_aa: CASSPTGGDGYTF
cdr3_nt: TGTGCCAGCAGTCCTACAGGGGGCGATGGCTACACCTTC

clone_size: few
v_call: TRBV7-9
j_call: TRBJ2-1
d_call: NA
cdr3_aa: CASSLVLVSYNEQFF
cdr3_nt: TGTGCCAGCAGCTTAGTTTTGGTCTCCTACAATGAGCAGTTCTTC

clone_size: NA
v_call: TRBV7-3
j_call: TRBJ2-1
d_call: NA
cdr3_aa: CASSLGGALSEQFF
cdr3_nt: TGTGCCAGCAGCTTAGGGGGAGCCCTGTCTGAGCAGTTCTTC

clone_size: few
v_call: TRBV5-1
j_call: TRBJ2-6
d_call: NA
cdr3_aa: CASSPSILGANVLTF
cdr3_nt: TGCGCCAGCAGCCCGTCTATTTTGGGGGCCAACGTCCTGACTTTC

clone_size: few
v_call: TRBV29-1
j_call: TRBJ1-3
d_call: NA
cdr3_aa: CSVGGNSGNTIYF
cdr3_nt: TGCAGCGTTGGCGGGAACTCTGGAAACACCATATATTTT

clone_size: few
v_call: TRBV5-6
j_call: TRBJ2-2
d_call: NA
cdr3_aa: CASSLVGLDTGELFF
cdr3_nt: TGTGCCAGCAGCTTGGTGGGGTTGGACACCGGGGAGCTGTTTTTT

clone_size: few
v_call: TRBV3-1
j_call: TRBJ2-2
d_call: TRBD2
cdr3_aa: CASSHGTSGSGELFF
cdr3_nt: TGTGCCAGCAGCCACGGGACTAGCGGGAGTGGGGAGCTGTTTTTT

clone_size: few
v_call: TRBV29-1
j_call: TRBJ2-1
d_call: TRBD1
cdr3_aa: CSVADRAWNEQFF
cdr3_nt: TGCAGCGTTGCGGACAGGGCTTGGAATGAGCAGTTCTTC

clone_size: many
v_call: TRBV12-3/TRBV12-4
j_call: TRBJ1-5
d_call: TRBD1
cdr3_aa: CASGDRGGQPQHF
cdr3_nt: TGTGCCAGCGGGGACAGGGGAGGTCAGCCCCAGCATTTT

clone_size: NA
v_call: TRBV4-1
j_call: TRBJ2-2
d_call: TRBD1
cdr3_aa: CASSQDRGHDGELFF
cdr3_nt: TGCGCCAGCAGCCAGGACAGGGGGCACGACGGGGAGCTGTTTTTT

clone_size: NA
v_call: TRBV29-1
j_call: TRBJ1-4
d_call: NA
cdr3_aa: CSVILRGGTNEKLFF
cdr3_nt: TGCAGCGTTATACTTCGAGGCGGCACTAATGAAAAACTGTTTTTT

clone_size: few
v_call: TRBV9
j_call: TRBJ1-1
d_call: TRBD1
cdr3_aa: CASSPETGEYTEAFF
cdr3_nt: TGTGCCAGCAGCCCCGAGACAGGGGAATACACTGAAGCTTTCTTT

clone_size: NA
v_call: TRBV11-2
j_call: TRBJ2-7
d_call: TRBD2
cdr3_aa: CASSLDASGLAGVPSSYEQYF
cdr3_nt: TGTGCCAGCAGCTTAGATGCGTCGGGGCTAGCGGGAGTCCCCTCCTCCTACGAGCAGTACTTC

clone_size: NA
v_call: TRBV20-1
j_call: TRBJ2-3
d_call: TRBD2
cdr3_aa: CSARSRDYSTDTQYF
cdr3_nt: TGCAGTGCTAGGAGCCGGGACTATAGCACAGATACGCAGTATTTT

clone_size: NA
v_call: TRBV15
j_call: TRBJ1-3
d_call: TRBD1
cdr3_aa: CATSRDTTGAGNTIYF
cdr3_nt: TGTGCCACCAGCAGAGACACAACAGGGGCTGGAAACACCATATATTTT

clone_size: few
v_call: TRBV2
j_call: TRBJ1-6
d_call: TRBD1
cdr3_aa: CASSLQGRESPLHF
cdr3_nt: TGTGCCAGCAGTCTACAGGGGAGGGAATCACCCCTCCACTTT

clone_size: NA
v_call: TRBV3-1
j_call: TRBJ2-1
d_call: NA
cdr3_aa: CASSKGTGYNEQFF
cdr3_nt: TGTGCCAGCAGCAAAGGAACAGGGTACAATGAGCAGTTCTTC

clone_size: NA
v_call: TRBV2
j_call: TRBJ1-2
d_call: TRBD1
cdr3_aa: CARNLQGAYGYTF
cdr3_nt: TGTGCCAGGAACCTACAGGGGGCTTATGGCTACACCTTC

clone_size: once
v_call: TRBV29-1
j_call: TRBJ1-1
d_call: TRBD1
cdr3_aa: CSVEALDREAFF
cdr3_nt: TGCAGCGTTGAGGCCCTAGACAGGGAGGCTTTCTTT

clone_size: NA
v_call: TRBV25-1
j_call: TRBJ1-1
d_call: NA
cdr3_aa: CASLGQVGTEAFF
cdr3_nt: TGTGCCAGCCTCGGCCAGGTGGGCACTGAAGCTTTCTTT

clone_size: few
v_call: TRBV12-3/TRBV12-4
j_call: TRBJ2-7
d_call: TRBD1
cdr3_aa: CASSGGGTGADEQYF
cdr3_nt: TGTGCCAGCAGCGGAGGCGGGACAGGAGCCGACGAGCAGTACTTC

clone_size: NA
v_call: TRBV20-1
j_call: TRBJ2-1
d_call: TRBD2
cdr3_aa: CSARISGLAGRRSSYNEQFF
cdr3_nt: TGCAGTGCAAGAATCTCGGGACTAGCGGGACGACGGAGCTCCTACAATGAGCAGTTCTTC

clone_size: few
v_call: TRBV6-1
j_call: TRBJ1-1
d_call: NA
cdr3_aa: CATSVAVNTEAFF
cdr3_nt: TGTGCCACATCCGTGGCAGTGAACACTGAAGCTTTCTTT

clone_size: NA
v_call: TRBV10-3
j_call: TRBJ2-3
d_call: TRBD1
cdr3_aa: CAIRSGQESTDTQYF
cdr3_nt: TGTGCCATCAGGTCGGGACAGGAGAGCACAGATACGCAGTATTTT

clone_size: few
v_call: TRBV13
j_call: TRBJ1-6
d_call: NA
cdr3_aa: CASSFQEDWGKSPLHF
cdr3_nt: TGTGCCAGCAGCTTCCAAGAGGACTGGGGGAAGTCACCCCTCCACTTT

clone_size: many
v_call: TRBV10-3
j_call: TRBJ1-4
d_call: TRBD1
cdr3_aa: CAISESTGWSEKLFF
cdr3_nt: TGTGCCATCAGTGAGTCGACAGGGTGGAGCGAAAAACTGTTTTTT

clone_size: few
v_call: TRBV29-1
j_call: TRBJ2-6
d_call: NA
cdr3_aa: CSVVDGGFRANVLTF
cdr3_nt: TGCAGCGTTGTTGATGGGGGATTTAGGGCCAACGTCCTGACTTTC

clone_size: NA
v_call: TRBV12-3/TRBV12-4
j_call: TRBJ2-7
d_call: NA
cdr3_aa: CASSFDRLSGGSTTYEQYF
cdr3_nt: TGTGCCAGCAGTTTCGATCGACTAAGTGGGGGATCCACCACCTACGAGCAGTACTTC

clone_size: NA
v_call: TRBV7-2
j_call: TRBJ2-3
d_call: NA
cdr3_aa: CASRATPTSTDTQYF
cdr3_nt: TGTGCCAGCAGGGCGACTCCGACTAGCACAGATACGCAGTATTTT

clone_size: NA
v_call: TRBV12-5
j_call: TRBJ1-1
d_call: NA
cdr3_aa: CASARDPGAEAFF
cdr3_nt: TGTGCTAGTGCTCGGGATCCAGGGGCTGAAGCTTTCTTT

clone_size: NA
v_call: TRBV20-1
j_call: TRBJ2-2
d_call: NA
cdr3_aa: CNASVQGLDTGELFF
cdr3_nt: TGCAATGCTAGTGTGCAGGGCTTGGACACCGGGGAGCTGTTTTTT

clone_size: few
v_call: TRBV2
j_call: TRBJ2-1
d_call: TRBD2
cdr3_aa: CATQAGESFEQFF
cdr3_nt: TGTGCCACCCAAGCGGGAGAATCGTTTGAGCAGTTCTTC

clone_size: many
v_call: TRBV20-1
j_call: TRBJ1-4
d_call: NA
cdr3_aa: CSARESGSEKLFF
cdr3_nt: TGCAGTGCTAGAGAATCGGGATCAGAAAAACTGTTTTTT

clone_size: few
v_call: TRBV5-5
j_call: TRBJ2-2
d_call: TRBD1
cdr3_aa: CASSLRDSPTGELFF
cdr3_nt: TGTGCCAGCAGCCTACGGGACAGCCCCACCGGGGAGCTGTTTTTT

clone_size: few
v_call: TRBV12-3/TRBV12-4
j_call: TRBJ2-7
d_call: NA
cdr3_aa: CASSTAFYEQYF
cdr3_nt: TGTGCCAGCAGTACAGCTTTCTACGAGCAGTACTTC

clone_size: few
v_call: TRBV28
j_call: TRBJ1-5
d_call: TRBD1
cdr3_aa: CASSPRGTGHSNQPQHF
cdr3_nt: TGTGCCAGCAGTCCTCGGGGGACAGGCCATAGCAATCAGCCCCAGCATTTT

clone_size: few
v_call: TRBV4-1
j_call: TRBJ1-6
d_call: NA
cdr3_aa: CASSQEQGMDSPLHF
cdr3_nt: TGCGCCAGCAGCCAGGAACAGGGTATGGACTCACCCCTCCACTTT

clone_size: few
v_call: TRBV27
j_call: TRBJ2-7
d_call: NA
cdr3_aa: CASSWRGPLNEQYF
cdr3_nt: TGTGCCAGCAGTTGGCGGGGGCCCCTCAACGAGCAGTACTTC

clone_size: NA
v_call: TRBV5-1
j_call: TRBJ1-4
d_call: NA
cdr3_aa: CASSSGRGPNEKLFF
cdr3_nt: TGCGCCAGCAGCTCCGGCCGGGGCCCTAATGAAAAACTGTTTTTT

clone_size: NA
v_call: TRBV12-3/TRBV12-4
j_call: TRBJ2-7
d_call: NA
cdr3_aa: CASSPGSKTYEQYF
cdr3_nt: TGTGCCAGCAGTCCCGGGTCGAAGACCTACGAGCAGTACTTC

clone_size: few
v_call: TRBV20-1
j_call: TRBJ2-7
d_call: NA
cdr3_aa: CSASDRATYEQYF
cdr3_nt: TGCAGTGCTAGCGACCGGGCTACCTACGAGCAGTACTTC

clone_size: few
v_call: TRBV5-1
j_call: TRBJ2-2
d_call: NA
cdr3_aa: CASTPGQANTGELFF
cdr3_nt: TGCGCCAGCACCCCAGGGCAAGCGAACACCGGGGAGCTGTTTTTT

clone_size: few
v_call: TRBV25-1
j_call: TRBJ2-1
d_call: TRBD2
cdr3_aa: CASSEWTSVNNEQFF
cdr3_nt: TGTGCCAGCAGTGAATGGACTAGCGTCAACAATGAGCAGTTCTTC

clone_size: NA
v_call: TRBV12-3/TRBV12-4
j_call: TRBJ1-2
d_call: NA
cdr3_aa: CASRSSGTLYGYTF
cdr3_nt: TGTGCCAGCAGGTCCTCCGGGACGCTTTATGGCTACACCTTC

clone_size: NA
v_call: TRBV30
j_call: TRBJ1-6
d_call: NA
cdr3_aa: CAWLQGGGNSPLHF
cdr3_nt: TGTGCCTGGCTACAGGGAGGTGGGAATTCACCCCTCCACTTT

clone_size: NA
v_call: TRBV9
j_call: TRBJ2-1
d_call: NA
cdr3_aa: CASSGSLSEQFF
cdr3_nt: TGTGCCAGCAGCGGGTCCCTTTCTGAGCAGTTCTTC

clone_size: NA
v_call: TRBV5-4
j_call: TRBJ1-2
d_call: NA
cdr3_aa: CASSEGQRLEGYTF
cdr3_nt: TGTGCCAGCAGCGAAGGACAGAGGTTGGAGGGCTACACCTTC

clone_size: NA
v_call: TRBV6-1
j_call: TRBJ2-1
d_call: NA
cdr3_aa: CASRSDSSSYNEQFF
cdr3_nt: TGTGCCAGCAGATCGGACTCGAGCTCCTACAATGAGCAGTTCTTC

clone_size: few
v_call: TRBV3-1
j_call: TRBJ1-1
d_call: TRBD1
cdr3_aa: CASSIQGRETEAFF
cdr3_nt: TGTGCCAGCAGCATACAGGGGCGGGAAACTGAAGCTTTCTTT

clone_size: few
v_call: TRBV3-1
j_call: TRBJ1-5
d_call: NA
cdr3_aa: CASSQGTDLPQHF
cdr3_nt: TGTGCCAGCAGCCAAGGGACGGACCTGCCCCAGCATTTT

clone_size: NA
v_call: TRBV13
j_call: TRBJ2-4
d_call: NA
cdr3_aa: CASSLVGRALAKNIQYF
cdr3_nt: TGTGCCAGCAGCTTAGTAGGCAGGGCGTTAGCCAAAAACATTCAGTACTTC

clone_size: NA
v_call: TRBV29-1
j_call: TRBJ1-2
d_call: NA
cdr3_aa: CSVESVVFSGYTF
cdr3_nt: TGCAGCGTTGAATCCGTAGTTTTTTCAGGCTACACCTTC

clone_size: few
v_call: TRBV20-1
j_call: TRBJ2-3
d_call: NA
cdr3_aa: CSARDRREPFPTDTQYF
cdr3_nt: TGCAGTGCTAGAGATAGGAGGGAGCCTTTCCCCACAGATACGCAGTATTTT

clone_size: few
v_call: TRBV29-1
j_call: TRBJ1-1
d_call: NA
cdr3_aa: CSVARGWTEAFF
cdr3_nt: TGCAGCGTTGCCAGGGGTTGGACTGAAGCTTTCTTT

clone_size: NA
v_call: TRBV15
j_call: TRBJ2-7
d_call: NA
cdr3_aa: CATSSRDSYEQYF
cdr3_nt: TGTGCCACCAGCAGCCGGGACTCCTACGAGCAGTACTTC